This T cell receptor (beta chain) was captured in a study of cytomegalovirus exposure and HLA in healthy donors. Study results and caveats: TCR beta V segments were, for the most part, productive about 87% or about 30% of the time in an earlier analysis.

Regarding this clone: Its antigen is undetermined.

All donors participated as healthy donors of bone marrow. Both 60 Vbeta primers and 13 Jbeta primers went into the PCR. As processed by the authors: In a later analysis, of around 80 million unique beta chains, about 10 million appeared in at least two donors. TCRdb's copy holds only in-frame clones and misses some; the assay was immunoSEQ multiplex PCR. The DNA was the basis for D and trimming; V, J and clone size are from that table. The sample records roughly 120,000 clones, around three quarters being singletons. This clonotype originated in a woman aged 55-75 years in good health and CMV-seropositive. Sequenced material: PBMCs.

The CDR3 loop reads CASTGYNEQFF. In DNA form, the CDR3 reads TGTGCCAGTACAGGTTACAATGAGCAGTTCTTC. The chain combines TRBV19 with TRBJ2-1; no clear D gene. V lost 7 bases to trimming and J lost 4 bases, with 5 bases between them. CDR3 length equals 11 residues. From germline, CDR1 is LNHDA and CDR2 SQIVND (reference sequence).